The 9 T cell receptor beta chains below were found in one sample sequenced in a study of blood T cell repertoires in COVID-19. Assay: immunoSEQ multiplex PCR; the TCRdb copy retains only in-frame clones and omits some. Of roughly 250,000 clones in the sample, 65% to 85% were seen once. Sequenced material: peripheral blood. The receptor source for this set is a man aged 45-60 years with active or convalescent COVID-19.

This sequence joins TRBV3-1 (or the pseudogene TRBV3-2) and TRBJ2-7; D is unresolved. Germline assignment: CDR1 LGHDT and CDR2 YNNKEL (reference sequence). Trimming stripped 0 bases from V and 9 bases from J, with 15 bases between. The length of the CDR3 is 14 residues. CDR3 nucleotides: TGTGCCAGCAGCCAAGATGTGACTCCCCGAGGGCAGTACTTC. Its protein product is CASSQDVTPRGQYF.

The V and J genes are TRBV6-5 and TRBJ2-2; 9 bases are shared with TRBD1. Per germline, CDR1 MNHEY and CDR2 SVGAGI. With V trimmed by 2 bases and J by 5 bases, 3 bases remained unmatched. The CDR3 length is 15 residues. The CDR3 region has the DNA TGTGCCAGCAGTTACCGACAGGGGGTAACCGGGGAGCTGTTTTTT. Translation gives CASSYRQGVTGELFF.

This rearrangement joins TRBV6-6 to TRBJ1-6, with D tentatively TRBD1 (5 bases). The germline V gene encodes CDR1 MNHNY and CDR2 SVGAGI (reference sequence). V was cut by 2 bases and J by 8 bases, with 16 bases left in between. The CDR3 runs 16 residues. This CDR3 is CASSYKRGGADSPLHF. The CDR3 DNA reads TGTGCCAGCAGTTACAAAAGGGGTGGGGCGGATTCACCCCTCCACTTT.

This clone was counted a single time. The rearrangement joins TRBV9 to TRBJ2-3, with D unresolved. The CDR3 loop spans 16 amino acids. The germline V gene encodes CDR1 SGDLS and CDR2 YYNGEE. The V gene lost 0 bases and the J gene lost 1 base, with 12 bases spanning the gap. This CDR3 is CASSVGLARGTDTQYF. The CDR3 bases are TGTGCCAGCAGCGTAGGATTAGCACGGGGCACAGATACGCAGTATTTT.

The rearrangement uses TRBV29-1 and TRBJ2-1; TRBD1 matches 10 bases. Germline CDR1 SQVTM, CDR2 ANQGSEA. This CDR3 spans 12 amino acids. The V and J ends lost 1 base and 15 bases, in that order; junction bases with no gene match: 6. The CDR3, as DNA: TGCAGCGTTGAAGGACAGGGGGCAGGACGGTTCTTC. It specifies CSVEGQGAGRFF.

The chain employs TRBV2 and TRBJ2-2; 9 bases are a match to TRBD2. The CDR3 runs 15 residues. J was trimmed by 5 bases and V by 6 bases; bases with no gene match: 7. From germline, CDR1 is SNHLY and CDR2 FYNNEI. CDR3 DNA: TGTGCCAGCAGGGTTAGCGGGGGCGGGACCGGGGAGCTGTTTTTT. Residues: CASRVSGGGTGELFF.

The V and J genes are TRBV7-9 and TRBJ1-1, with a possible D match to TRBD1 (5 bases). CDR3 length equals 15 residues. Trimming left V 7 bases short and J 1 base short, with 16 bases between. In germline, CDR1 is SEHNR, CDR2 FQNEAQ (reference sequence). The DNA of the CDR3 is TGTGCCAGCACGCAACCCATTACAGGGAACACTGAAGCTTTCTTT. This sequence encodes CASTQPITGNTEAFF.

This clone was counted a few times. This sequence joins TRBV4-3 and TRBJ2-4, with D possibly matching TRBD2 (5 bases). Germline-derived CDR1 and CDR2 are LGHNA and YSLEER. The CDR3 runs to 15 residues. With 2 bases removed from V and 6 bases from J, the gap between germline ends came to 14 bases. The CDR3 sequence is CASSQSPGLGNIQYF. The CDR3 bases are TGCGCCAGCAGCCAATCCCCGGGGTTGGGAAACATTCAGTACTTC.

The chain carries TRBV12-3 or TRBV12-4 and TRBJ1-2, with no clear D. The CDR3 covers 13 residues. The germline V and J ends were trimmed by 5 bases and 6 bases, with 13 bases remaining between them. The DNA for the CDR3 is TGTGCCAGCAGTGCAGAGGGAAGGGATGGCTACACCTTC. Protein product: CASSAEGRDGYTF.